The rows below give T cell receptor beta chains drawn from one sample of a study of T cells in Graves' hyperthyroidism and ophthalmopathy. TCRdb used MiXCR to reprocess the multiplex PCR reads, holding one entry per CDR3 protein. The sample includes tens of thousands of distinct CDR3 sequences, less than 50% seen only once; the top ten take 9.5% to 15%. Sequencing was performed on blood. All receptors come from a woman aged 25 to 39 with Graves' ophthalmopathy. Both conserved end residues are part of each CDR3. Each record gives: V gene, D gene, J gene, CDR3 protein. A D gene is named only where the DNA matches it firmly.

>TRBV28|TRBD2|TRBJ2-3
CASNEGAGGPGGGDTQYF
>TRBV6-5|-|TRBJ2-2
CASSRRGPQGCANTGELFF
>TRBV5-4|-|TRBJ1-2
CASGLFSSYGYTF
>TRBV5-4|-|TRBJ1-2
CASSLRGDNGYTF
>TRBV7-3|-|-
CASSQSRGDTDTQHF
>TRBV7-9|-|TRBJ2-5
CASSLVSGPYF
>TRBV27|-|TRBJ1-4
CASGGGFNEKLFF
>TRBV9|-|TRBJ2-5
CASSAYSNRGGQETQYF
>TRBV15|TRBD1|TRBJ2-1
CATSDRDVVRDEQFF
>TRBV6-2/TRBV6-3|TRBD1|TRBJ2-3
CAGSYGTGTGTPDTQYF
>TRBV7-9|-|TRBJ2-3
CASSDQGGTSTDTQYF
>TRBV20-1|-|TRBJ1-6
CSAGDSSYNSPLHF
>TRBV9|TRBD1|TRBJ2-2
CASRPTGALTTNTGELFF
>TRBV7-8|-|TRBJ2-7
CASSSLGGEQYF
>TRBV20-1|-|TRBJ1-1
CSARGRDTEAFF
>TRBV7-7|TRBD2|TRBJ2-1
CARGGTGGHEQFF
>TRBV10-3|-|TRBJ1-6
CAVSESDNSPLHF
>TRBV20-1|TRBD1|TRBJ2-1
CSAGPGGAWDGRDF
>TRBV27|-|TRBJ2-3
CASSLHAGSTDTQYF
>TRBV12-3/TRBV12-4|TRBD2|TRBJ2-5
CASSTPLAGGGETQYF
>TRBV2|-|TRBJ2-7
CASTKLLRGEQYF
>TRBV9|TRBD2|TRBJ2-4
CASSVDGGGGGTEAGIQYF
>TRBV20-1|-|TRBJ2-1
CSARGWRGEFF
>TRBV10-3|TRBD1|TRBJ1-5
CAISESGTGNQPQHF
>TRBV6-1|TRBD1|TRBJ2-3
CASSQTGSDTQYF
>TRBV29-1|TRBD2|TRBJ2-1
CSGTSVYNEQFF
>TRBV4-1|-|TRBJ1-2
CASSQVARGDYGYTF
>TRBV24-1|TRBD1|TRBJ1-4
CASSFSRTTGGRIEKLFF
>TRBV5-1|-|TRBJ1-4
CASSLVGTTNEKLFF
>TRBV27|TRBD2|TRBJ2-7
CASSRGAGGYEQYF
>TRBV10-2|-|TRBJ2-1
CASSDWTSIGTGGGYNEQFF
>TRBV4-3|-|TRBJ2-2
CASSQGFDGELFF
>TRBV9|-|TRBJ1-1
CASSPRTNTGAFF
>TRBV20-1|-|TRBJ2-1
CSAPGSNEQFF
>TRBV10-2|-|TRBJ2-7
CAVREQGTYEQYF
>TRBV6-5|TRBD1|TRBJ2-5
CASSDHRGSQPQYF
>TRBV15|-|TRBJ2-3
CATSRDGAALSDTQYF
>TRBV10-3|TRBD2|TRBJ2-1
CAISEGTSGGSEQFF
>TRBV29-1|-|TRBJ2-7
CSVEQGDTYEQYF
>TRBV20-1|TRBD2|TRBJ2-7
CSARTSGRYEQYF